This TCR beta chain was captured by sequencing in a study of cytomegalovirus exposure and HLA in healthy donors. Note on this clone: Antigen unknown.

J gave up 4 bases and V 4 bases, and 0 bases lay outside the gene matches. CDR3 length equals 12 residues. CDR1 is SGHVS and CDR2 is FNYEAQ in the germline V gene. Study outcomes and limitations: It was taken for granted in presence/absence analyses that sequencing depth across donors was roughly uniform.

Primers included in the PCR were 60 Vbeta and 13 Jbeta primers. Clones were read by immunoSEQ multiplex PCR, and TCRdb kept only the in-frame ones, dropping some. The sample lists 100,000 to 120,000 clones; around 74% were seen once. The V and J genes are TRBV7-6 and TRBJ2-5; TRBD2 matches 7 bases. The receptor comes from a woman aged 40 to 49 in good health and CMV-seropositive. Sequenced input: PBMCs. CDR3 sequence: CASSSSGETQYF. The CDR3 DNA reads TGTGCCAGCAGCTCTAGCGGAGAGACCCAGTACTTC.